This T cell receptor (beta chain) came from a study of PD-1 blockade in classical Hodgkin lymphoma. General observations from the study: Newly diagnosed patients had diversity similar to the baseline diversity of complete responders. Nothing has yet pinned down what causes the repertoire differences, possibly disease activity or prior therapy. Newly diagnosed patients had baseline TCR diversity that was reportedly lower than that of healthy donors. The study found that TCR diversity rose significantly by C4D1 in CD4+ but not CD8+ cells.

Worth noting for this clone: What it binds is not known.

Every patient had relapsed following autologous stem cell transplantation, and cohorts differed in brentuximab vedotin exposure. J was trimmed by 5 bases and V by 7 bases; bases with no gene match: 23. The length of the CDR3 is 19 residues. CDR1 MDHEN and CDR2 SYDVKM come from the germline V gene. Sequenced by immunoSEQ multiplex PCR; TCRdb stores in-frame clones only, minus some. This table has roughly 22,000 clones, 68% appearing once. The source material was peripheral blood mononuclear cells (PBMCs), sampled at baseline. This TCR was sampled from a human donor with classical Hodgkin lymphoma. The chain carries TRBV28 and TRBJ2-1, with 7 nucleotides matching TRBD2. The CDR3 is CASTPGVGRYEREDNEQFF. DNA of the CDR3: TGTGCCAGCACCCCGGGGGTAGGAAGGTATGAGCGGGAAGACAATGAGCAGTTCTTC.